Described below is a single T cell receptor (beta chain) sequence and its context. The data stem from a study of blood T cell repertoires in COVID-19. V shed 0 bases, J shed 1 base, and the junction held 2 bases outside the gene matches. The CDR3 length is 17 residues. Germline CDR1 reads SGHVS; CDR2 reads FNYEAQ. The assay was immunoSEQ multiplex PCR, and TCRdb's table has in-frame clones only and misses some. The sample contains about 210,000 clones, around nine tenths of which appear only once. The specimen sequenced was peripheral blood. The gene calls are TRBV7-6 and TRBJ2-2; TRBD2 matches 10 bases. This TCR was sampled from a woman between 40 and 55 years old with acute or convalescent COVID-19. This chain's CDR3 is CASSLATSGMNTGELFF. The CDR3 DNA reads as TGTGCCAGCAGCTTAGCTACTAGCGGGATGAACACCGGGGAGCTGTTTTTT.